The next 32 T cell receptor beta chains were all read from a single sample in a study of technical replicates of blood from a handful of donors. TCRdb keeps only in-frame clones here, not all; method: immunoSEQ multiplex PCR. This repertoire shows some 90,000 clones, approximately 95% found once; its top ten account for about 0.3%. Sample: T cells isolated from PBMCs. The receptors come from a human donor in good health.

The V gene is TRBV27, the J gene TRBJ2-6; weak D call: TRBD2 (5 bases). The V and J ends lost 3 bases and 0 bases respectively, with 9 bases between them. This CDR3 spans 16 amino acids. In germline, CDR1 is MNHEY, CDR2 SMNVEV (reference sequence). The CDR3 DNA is TGTGCCAGCAGTTTTCAGCGGCTCTCTGGGGCCAACGTCCTGACTTTC. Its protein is CASSFQRLSGANVLTF.

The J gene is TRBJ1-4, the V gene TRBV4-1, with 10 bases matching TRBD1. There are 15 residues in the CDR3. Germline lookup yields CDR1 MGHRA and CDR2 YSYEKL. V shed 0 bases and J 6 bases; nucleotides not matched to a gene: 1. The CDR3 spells CASSQEDRGHEKLFF. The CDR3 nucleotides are TGCGCCAGCAGCCAAGAAGACAGGGGGCATGAAAAACTGTTTTTT.

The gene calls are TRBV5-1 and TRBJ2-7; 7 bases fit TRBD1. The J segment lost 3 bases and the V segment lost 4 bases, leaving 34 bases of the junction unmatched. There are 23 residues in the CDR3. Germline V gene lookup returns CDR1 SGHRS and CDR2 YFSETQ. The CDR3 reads CASSESIRTGSAGVPGKLYEQYF. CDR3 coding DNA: TGCGCCAGCAGCGAATCCATTAGGACAGGTTCGGCGGGCGTGCCGGGGAAACTCTACGAGCAGTACTTC.

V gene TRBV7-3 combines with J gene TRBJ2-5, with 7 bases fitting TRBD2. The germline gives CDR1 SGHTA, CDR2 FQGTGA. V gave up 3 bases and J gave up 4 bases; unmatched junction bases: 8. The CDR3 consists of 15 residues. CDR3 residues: CASSFPGLSGETQYF. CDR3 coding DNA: TGTGCCAGCAGCTTCCCGGGACTATCAGGAGAGACCCAGTACTTC.

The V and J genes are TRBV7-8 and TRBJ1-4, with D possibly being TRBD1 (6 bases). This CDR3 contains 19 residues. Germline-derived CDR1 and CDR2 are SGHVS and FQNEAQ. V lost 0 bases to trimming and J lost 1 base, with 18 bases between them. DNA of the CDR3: TGTGCCAGCAGCTTAGCGCAGGGGAGATCCCCGGAAACTAATGAAAAACTGTTTTTT. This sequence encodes CASSLAQGRSPETNEKLFF.

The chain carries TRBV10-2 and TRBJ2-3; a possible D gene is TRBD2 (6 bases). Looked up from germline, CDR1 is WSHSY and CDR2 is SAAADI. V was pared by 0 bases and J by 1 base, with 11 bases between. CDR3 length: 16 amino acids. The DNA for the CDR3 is TGCGCCAGCAGTGAGTCGAGACTAGGCGGCACAGATACGCAGTATTTT. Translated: CASSESRLGGTDTQYF.

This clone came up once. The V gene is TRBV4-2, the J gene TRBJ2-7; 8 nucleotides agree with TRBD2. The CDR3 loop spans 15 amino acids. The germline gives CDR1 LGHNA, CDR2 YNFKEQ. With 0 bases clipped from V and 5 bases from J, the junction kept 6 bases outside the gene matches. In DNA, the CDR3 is TGTGCCAGCAGCCAAGATCTGACGGGAGGGGACGAGCAGTACTTC. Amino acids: CASSQDLTGGDEQYF.

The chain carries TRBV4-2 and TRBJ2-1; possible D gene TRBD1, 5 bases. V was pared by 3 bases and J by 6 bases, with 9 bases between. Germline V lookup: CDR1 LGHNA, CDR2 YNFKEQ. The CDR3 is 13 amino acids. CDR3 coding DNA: TGTGCCAGCAGCCAGCAGGGTTTCAATGAGCAGTTCTTC. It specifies CASSQQGFNEQFF.

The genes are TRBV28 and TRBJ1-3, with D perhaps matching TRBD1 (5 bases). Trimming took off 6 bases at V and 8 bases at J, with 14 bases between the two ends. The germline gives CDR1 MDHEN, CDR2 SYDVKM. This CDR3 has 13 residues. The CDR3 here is CASSIRAEDTIYF. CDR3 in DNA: TGTGCCAGCAGCATCAGGGCTGAGGACACCATATATTTT.

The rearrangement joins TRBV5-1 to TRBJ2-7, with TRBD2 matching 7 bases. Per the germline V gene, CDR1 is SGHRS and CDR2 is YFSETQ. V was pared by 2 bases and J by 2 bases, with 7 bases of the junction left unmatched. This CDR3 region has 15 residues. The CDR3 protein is CASSLKAGETYEQYF. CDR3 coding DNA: TGCGCCAGCAGCTTAAAGGCGGGAGAAACCTACGAGCAGTACTTC.

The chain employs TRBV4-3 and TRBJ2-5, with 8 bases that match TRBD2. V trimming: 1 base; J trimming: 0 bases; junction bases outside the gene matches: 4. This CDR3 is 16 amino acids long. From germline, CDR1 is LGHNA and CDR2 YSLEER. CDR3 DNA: TGCGCCAGCAGCCAAGGGGTAGCGGGGTACCAAGAGACCCAGTACTTC. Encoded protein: CASSQGVAGYQETQYF.

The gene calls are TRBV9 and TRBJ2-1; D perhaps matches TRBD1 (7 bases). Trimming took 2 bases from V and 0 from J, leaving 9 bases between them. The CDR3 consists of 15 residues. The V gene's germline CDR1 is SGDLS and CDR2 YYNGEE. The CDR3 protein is CASSVRDSSYNEQFF. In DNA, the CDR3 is TGTGCCAGCAGCGTGCGGGACAGCTCCTACAATGAGCAGTTCTTC.

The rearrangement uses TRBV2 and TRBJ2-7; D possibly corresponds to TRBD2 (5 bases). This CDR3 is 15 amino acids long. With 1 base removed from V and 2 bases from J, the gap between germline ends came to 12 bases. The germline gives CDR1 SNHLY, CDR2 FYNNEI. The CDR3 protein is CASSEVREGPYEQYF. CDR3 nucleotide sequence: TGTGCCAGCAGTGAAGTTCGGGAAGGTCCCTACGAGCAGTACTTC.

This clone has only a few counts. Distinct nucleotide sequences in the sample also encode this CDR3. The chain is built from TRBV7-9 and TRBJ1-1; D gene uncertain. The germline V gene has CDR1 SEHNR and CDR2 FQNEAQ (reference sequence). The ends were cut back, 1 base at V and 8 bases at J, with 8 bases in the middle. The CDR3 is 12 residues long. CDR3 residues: CASSLGAAEAFF. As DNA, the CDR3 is TGTGCCAGCAGCTTAGGTGCGGCGGAAGCTTTCTTT.

The CDR3 protein is CASSLFFQENTEAFF. CDR3 in DNA: TGTGCCAGCAGTTTATTTTTTCAGGAAAACACTGAAGCTTTCTTT. The chain uses TRBV27 and TRBJ1-1, with D hard to call. V was clipped by 1 base and J by 2 bases, with 11 bases between them. Germline V lookup: CDR1 MNHEY, CDR2 SMNVEV (reference sequence). The CDR3 covers 15 residues.

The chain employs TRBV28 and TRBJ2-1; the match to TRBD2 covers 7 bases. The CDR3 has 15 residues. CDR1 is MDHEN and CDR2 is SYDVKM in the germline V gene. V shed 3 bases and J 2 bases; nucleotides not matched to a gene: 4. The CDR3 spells CASSFLAAPYNEQFF. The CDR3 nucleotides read TGTGCCAGCAGTTTTCTAGCGGCCCCCTACAATGAGCAGTTCTTC.

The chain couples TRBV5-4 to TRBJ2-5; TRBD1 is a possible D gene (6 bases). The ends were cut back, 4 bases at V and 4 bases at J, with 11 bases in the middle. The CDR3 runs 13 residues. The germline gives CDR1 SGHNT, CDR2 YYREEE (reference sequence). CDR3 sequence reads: CASSLQGRETQYF. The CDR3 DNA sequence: TGTGCCAGCAGCCTACAGGGAAGAGAGACCCAGTACTTC.

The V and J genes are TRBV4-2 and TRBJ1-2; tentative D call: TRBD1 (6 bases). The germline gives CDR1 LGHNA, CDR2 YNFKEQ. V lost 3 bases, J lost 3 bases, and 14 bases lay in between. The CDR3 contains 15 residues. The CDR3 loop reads CASSQPTGKYYGYTF. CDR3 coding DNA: TGTGCCAGCAGCCAGCCGACAGGCAAATACTATGGCTACACCTTC.

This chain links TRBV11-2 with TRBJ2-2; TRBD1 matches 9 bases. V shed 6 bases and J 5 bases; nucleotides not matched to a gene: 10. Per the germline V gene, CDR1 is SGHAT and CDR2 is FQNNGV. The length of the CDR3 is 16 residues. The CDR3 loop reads CASSRTGGPTTGELFF. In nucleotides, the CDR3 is TGTGCCAGCAGTCGCACAGGGGGCCCTACTACCGGGGAGCTGTTTTTT. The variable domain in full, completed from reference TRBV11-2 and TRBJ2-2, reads EAGVAQSPRYKIIEKRQSVAFWCNPISGHATLYWYQQILGQGPKLLIQFQNNGVVDDSQLPKDRFSAERLKGVDSTLKIQPAKLEDSAVYLCASSRTGGPTTGELFFGEGSRLTVL.

CDR3 in amino acids: CASSYSREFYGYTF. CDR3 DNA: TGTGCCAGCAGTTACTCTAGAGAATTTTATGGCTACACCTTC. The chain recombines TRBV6-5 with TRBJ1-2, with no clear D. Trimming removed 0 bases from V and 5 bases from J, with 10 bases in between. The germline gives CDR1 MNHEY, CDR2 SVGAGI. The CDR3 is 14 amino acids.

The CDR3 reads CASSQVGGAGTQYF. Here the CDR3 DNA reads TGCGCCAGCAGCCAAGTTGGGGGGGCCGGGACCCAGTACTTC. The genes are TRBV4-3 and TRBJ2-5, with D possibly TRBD2 on 7 matching bases. The CDR3 spans 14 residues. The germline V gene has CDR1 LGHNA and CDR2 YSLEER. V shed 1 base and J shed 7 bases, with 13 bases lying between them.

This CDR3 is CASREDRTHNEQFF. DNA for the CDR3: TGTGCCAGCAGGGAGGACAGGACCCACAATGAGCAGTTCTTC. This chain links TRBV7-3 with TRBJ2-1; 7 nucleotides match TRBD1. J gave up 5 bases and V 6 bases, and 7 bases lay outside the gene matches. This CDR3 has 14 amino acids. Germline CDR1 reads SGHTA; CDR2 reads FQGTGA.

This CDR3 reads CASSRGQGLSYYEQYF. The CDR3 DNA follows: TGTGCCAGCAGCCGGGGACAGGGACTGAGCTACTACGAGCAGTACTTC. The chain recombines TRBV5-6 with TRBJ2-7; TRBD1 matches 9 bases. Losses at the gene ends were 4 bases for V and 3 bases for J; bases not matched to a gene: 11. CDR3 length equals 16 residues. CDR1 SGHDT and CDR2 YYEEEE come from the germline V gene.

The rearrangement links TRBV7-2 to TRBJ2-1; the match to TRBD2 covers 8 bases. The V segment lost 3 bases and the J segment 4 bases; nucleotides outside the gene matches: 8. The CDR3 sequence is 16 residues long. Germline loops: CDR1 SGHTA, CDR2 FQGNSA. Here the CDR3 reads CASSFWVSSGYNEQFF. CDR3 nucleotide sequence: TGTGCCAGCAGCTTTTGGGTTTCTAGCGGGTACAATGAGCAGTTCTTC.

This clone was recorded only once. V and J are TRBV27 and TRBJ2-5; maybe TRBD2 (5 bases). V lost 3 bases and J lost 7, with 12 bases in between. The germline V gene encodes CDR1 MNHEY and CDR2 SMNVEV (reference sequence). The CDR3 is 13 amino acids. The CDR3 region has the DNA TGTGCCAGCAGTTTTTCGGGGATGGGGACCCAGTACTTC. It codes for CASSFSGMGTQYF.

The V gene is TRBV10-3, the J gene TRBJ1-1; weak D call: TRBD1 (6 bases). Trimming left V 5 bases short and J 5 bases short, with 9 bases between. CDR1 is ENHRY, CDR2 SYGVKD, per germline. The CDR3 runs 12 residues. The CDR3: CAISSGETEAFF. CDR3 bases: TGTGCCATCAGTTCAGGGGAAACTGAAGCTTTCTTT.

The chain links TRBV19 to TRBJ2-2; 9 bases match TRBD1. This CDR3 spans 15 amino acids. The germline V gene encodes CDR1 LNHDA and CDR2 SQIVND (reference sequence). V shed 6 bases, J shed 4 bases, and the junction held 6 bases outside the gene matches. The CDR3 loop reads CASRTGGMSTGELFF. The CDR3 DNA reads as TGTGCCAGTAGGACAGGGGGTATGTCCACCGGGGAGCTGTTTTTT.

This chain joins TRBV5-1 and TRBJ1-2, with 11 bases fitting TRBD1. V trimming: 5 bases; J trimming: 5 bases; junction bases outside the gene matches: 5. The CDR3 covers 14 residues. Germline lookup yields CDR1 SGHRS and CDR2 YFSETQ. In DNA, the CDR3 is TGCGCCAGCAGGAGGACAGGGGGCAATTATGGCTACACCTTC. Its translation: CASRRTGGNYGYTF.

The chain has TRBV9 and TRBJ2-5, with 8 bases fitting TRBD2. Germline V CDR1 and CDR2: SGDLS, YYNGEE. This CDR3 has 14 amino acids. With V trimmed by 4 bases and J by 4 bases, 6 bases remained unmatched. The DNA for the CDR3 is TGTGCCAGCAGCCTTGGACTAGCTCTAGAGACCCAGTACTTC. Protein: CASSLGLALETQYF.

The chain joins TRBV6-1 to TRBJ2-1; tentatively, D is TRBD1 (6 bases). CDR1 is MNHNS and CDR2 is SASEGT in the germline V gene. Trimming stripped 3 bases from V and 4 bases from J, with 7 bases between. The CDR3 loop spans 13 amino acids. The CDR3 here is CASSEGQYNEQFF. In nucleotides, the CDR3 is TGTGCCAGCAGTGAGGGACAATACAATGAGCAGTTCTTC.

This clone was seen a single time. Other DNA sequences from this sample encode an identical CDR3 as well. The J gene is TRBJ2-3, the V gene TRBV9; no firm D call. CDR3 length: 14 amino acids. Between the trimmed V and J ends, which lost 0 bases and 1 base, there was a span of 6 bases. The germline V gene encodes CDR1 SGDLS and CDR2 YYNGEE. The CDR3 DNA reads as TGTGCCAGCAGCGTAGTAGGAGGCACAGATACGCAGTATTTT. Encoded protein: CASSVVGGTDTQYF.

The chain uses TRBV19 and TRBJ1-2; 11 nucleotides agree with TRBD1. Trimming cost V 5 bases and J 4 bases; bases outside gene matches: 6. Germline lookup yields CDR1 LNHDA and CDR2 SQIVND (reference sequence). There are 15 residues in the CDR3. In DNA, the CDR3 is TGTGCCAGTAGTTTACCCGGGACAGGGGGCTATGGCTACACCTTC. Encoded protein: CASSLPGTGGYGYTF. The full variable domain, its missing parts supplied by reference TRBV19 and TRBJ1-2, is DGGITQSPKYLFRKEGQNVTLSCEQNLNHDAMYWYRQDPGQGLRLIYYSQIVNDFQKGDIAEGYSVSREKKESFPLTVTSAQKNPTAFYLCASSLPGTGGYGYTFGSGTRLTVV.